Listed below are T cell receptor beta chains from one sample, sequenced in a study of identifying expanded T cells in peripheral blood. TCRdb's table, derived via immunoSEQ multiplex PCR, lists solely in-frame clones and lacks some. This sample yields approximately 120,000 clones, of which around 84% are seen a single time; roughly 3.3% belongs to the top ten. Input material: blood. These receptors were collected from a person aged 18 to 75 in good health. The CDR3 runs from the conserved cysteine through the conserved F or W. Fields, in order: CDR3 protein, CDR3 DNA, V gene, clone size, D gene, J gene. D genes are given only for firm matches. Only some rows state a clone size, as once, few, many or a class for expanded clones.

CDR3aa: CASSYGPEAFF; CDR3nt: TGTGCCAGCAGTTACGGCCCTGAAGCTTTCTTT; v_gene: TRBV6-5; abundance: NA; d_gene: NA; j_gene: TRBJ1-1
CDR3aa: CSVSPGYNTEAFF; CDR3nt: TGCAGCGTCTCTCCGGGATACAACACTGAAGCTTTCTTT; v_gene: TRBV29-1; abundance: NA; d_gene: NA; j_gene: TRBJ1-1
CDR3aa: CASSFKTGTLNSPLHF; CDR3nt: TGTGCCAGCAGCTTTAAAACCGGGACACTCAATTCACCCCTCCACTTT; v_gene: TRBV7-2; abundance: NA; d_gene: NA; j_gene: TRBJ1-6
CDR3aa: CASSEGASRKGTF; CDR3nt: TGTGCCAGCAGTGAAGGGGCGTCGAGAAAAGGGACCTTC; v_gene: TRBV2; abundance: NA; d_gene: NA; j_gene: TRBJ1-2
CDR3aa: CASSLGQAYF; CDR3nt: TGTGCCAGCAGCTTGGGACAGGCGTATTTC; v_gene: TRBV11-2; abundance: NA; d_gene: TRBD1; j_gene: TRBJ1-2
CDR3aa: CASRGKVTNSPLHF; CDR3nt: TGTGCCAGCAGGGGGAAGGTGACGAATTCACCCCTCCACTTT; v_gene: TRBV6-5; abundance: NA; d_gene: NA; j_gene: TRBJ1-6
CDR3aa: CAWIPGVHSNTIYF; CDR3nt: TGTGCCTGGATCCCAGGGGTTCACTCAAACACCATATATTTT; v_gene: TRBV30; abundance: few; d_gene: NA; j_gene: TRBJ1-3
CDR3aa: CASGPGRANEKLFF; CDR3nt: TGCGCCAGCGGGCCAGGGCGAGCTAATGAAAAACTGTTTTTT; v_gene: TRBV5-1; abundance: NA; d_gene: NA; j_gene: TRBJ1-4
CDR3aa: CASSQQSIGKETQYF; CDR3nt: TGTGCCAGCTCACAACAATCAATCGGAAAAGAGACCCAGTACTTC; v_gene: TRBV18; abundance: NA; d_gene: NA; j_gene: TRBJ2-5
CDR3aa: CASSSGGTNYGYTF; CDR3nt: TGCGCCAGCAGCTCAGGGGGGACTAACTATGGCTACACCTTC; v_gene: TRBV5-1; abundance: many; d_gene: TRBD1; j_gene: TRBJ1-2
CDR3aa: CASREGYSYNSPLHF; CDR3nt: TGTGCCAGTAGAGAAGGGTACAGTTATAATTCACCCCTCCACTTT; v_gene: TRBV19; abundance: NA; d_gene: NA; j_gene: TRBJ1-6
CDR3aa: CASSLNHQGVGAFF; CDR3nt: TGTGCCAGCAGCTTAAACCACCAGGGGGTGGGGGCTTTCTTT; v_gene: TRBV11-2; abundance: NA; d_gene: TRBD1; j_gene: TRBJ1-1
CDR3aa: CASSSSKRQGSYGYTF; CDR3nt: TGTGCCAGCAGCTCATCTAAGAGACAGGGGAGCTATGGCTACACCTTC; v_gene: TRBV7-8; abundance: NA; d_gene: TRBD1; j_gene: TRBJ1-2
CDR3aa: CASSYSPGQGRYGYTF; CDR3nt: TGTGCCAGCAGTTACTCCCCCGGACAGGGTCGGTATGGCTACACCTTC; v_gene: TRBV6-5; abundance: NA; d_gene: TRBD1; j_gene: TRBJ1-2
CDR3aa: CASSPRRREDYSGANVLTF; CDR3nt: TGTGCCAGCAGCCCCCGAAGGAGGGAGGACTACTCTGGGGCCAACGTCCTGACTTTC; v_gene: TRBV7-2; abundance: NA; d_gene: NA; j_gene: TRBJ2-6
CDR3aa: CASTTLGGTEAFF; CDR3nt: TGTGCCAGCACCACCCTCGGGGGAACCGAAGCTTTCTTT; v_gene: TRBV11-2; abundance: NA; d_gene: NA; j_gene: TRBJ1-1
CDR3aa: CSASSGYEQYF; CDR3nt: TGCAGTGCTAGCAGCGGTTACGAGCAGTACTTC; v_gene: TRBV20-1; abundance: NA; d_gene: NA; j_gene: TRBJ2-7
CDR3aa: CASSVVTGGGAEAFF; CDR3nt: TGTGCCAGCAGCGTTGTCACAGGGGGAGGGGCTGAAGCTTTCTTT; v_gene: TRBV7-9; abundance: NA; d_gene: TRBD1; j_gene: TRBJ1-1
CDR3aa: CASSLETTEAFF; CDR3nt: TGTGCCAGCAGCTTGGAAACCACTGAAGCTTTCTTT; v_gene: TRBV7-9; abundance: NA; d_gene: NA; j_gene: TRBJ1-1
CDR3aa: CASSEFRGIKDTEAFF; CDR3nt: TGTGCCAGCAGTGAATTCAGGGGAATTAAGGACACTGAAGCTTTCTTT; v_gene: TRBV2; abundance: NA; d_gene: NA; j_gene: TRBJ1-1
CDR3aa: CASSRDRVDPQYF; CDR3nt: TGTGCCAGCAGCCGGGACAGGGTCGATCCGCAGTATTTT; v_gene: TRBV5-6; abundance: NA; d_gene: TRBD1; j_gene: TRBJ2-3
CDR3aa: CASWGRGNEQYF; CDR3nt: TGTGCCAGCTGGGGGAGGGGCAACGAGCAGTACTTC; v_gene: TRBV6-6; abundance: NA; d_gene: TRBD2; j_gene: TRBJ2-7
CDR3aa: CASSLTGDLSPYNEQFF; CDR3nt: TGTGCCAGCAGCCTGACTGGGGACCTGTCGCCCTACAATGAGCAGTTCTTC; v_gene: TRBV14; abundance: NA; d_gene: NA; j_gene: TRBJ2-1
CDR3aa: CASSLNTYEQYF; CDR3nt: TGCGCCAGCAGCTTGAATACCTACGAGCAGTACTTC; v_gene: TRBV5-1; abundance: NA; d_gene: NA; j_gene: TRBJ2-7
CDR3aa: CASSPPRRRETQYF; CDR3nt: TGTGCCAGCAGCCCCCCCCGGAGGAGGGAGACCCAGTACTTC; v_gene: TRBV11-2; abundance: NA; d_gene: NA; j_gene: TRBJ2-5
CDR3aa: CASGLTGTNYGYTF; CDR3nt: TGTGCCAGCGGGCTGACAGGGACTAACTATGGCTACACCTTC; v_gene: TRBV6-5; abundance: NA; d_gene: TRBD1; j_gene: TRBJ1-2
CDR3aa: CSVGQAEVGYTF; CDR3nt: TGCAGCGTGGGACAGGCGGAGGTGGGCTACACCTTC; v_gene: TRBV29-1; abundance: NA; d_gene: TRBD1; j_gene: TRBJ1-2
CDR3aa: CASSLGGEVYGYTF; CDR3nt: TGCGCCAGCAGCTTGGGCGGGGAGGTTTATGGCTACACCTTC; v_gene: TRBV5-1; abundance: NA; d_gene: NA; j_gene: TRBJ1-2
CDR3aa: CASSQVGGGYTF; CDR3nt: TGCGCCAGCAGCCAAGTGGGGGGAGGCTACACCTTC; v_gene: TRBV4-1; abundance: few; d_gene: NA; j_gene: TRBJ1-2
CDR3aa: CASSPRALGGNEQYF; CDR3nt: TGCGCCAGCAGCCCACGGGCCCTCGGGGGGAACGAGCAGTACTTC; v_gene: TRBV4-1; abundance: NA; d_gene: TRBD2; j_gene: TRBJ2-7
CDR3aa: CASSPTGGGNQPQHF; CDR3nt: TGTGCCAGCTCACCAACCGGGGGTGGGAATCAGCCCCAGCATTTT; v_gene: TRBV18; abundance: NA; d_gene: NA; j_gene: TRBJ1-5